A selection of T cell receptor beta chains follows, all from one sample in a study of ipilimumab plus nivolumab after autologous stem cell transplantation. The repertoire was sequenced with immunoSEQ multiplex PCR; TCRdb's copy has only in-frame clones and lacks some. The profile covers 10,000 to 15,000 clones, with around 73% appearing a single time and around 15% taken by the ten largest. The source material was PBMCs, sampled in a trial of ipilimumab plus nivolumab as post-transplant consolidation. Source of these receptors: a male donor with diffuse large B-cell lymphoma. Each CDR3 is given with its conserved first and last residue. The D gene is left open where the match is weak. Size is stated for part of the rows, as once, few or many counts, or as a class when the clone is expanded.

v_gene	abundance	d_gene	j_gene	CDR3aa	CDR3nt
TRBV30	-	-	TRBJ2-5	CAWSPGETQYF	TGTGCCTGGAGCCCAGGGGAGACCCAGTACTTC
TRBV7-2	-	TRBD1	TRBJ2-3	CASSFMGQVGTDTQYF	TGTGCCAGCAGCTTTATGGGACAGGTGGGGACAGATACGCAGTATTTT
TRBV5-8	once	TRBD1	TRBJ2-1	CASSLGGQGNNEQFF	TGTGCCAGCAGCTTGGGGGGACAGGGGAACAATGAGCAGTTCTTC
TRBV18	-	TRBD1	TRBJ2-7	CASSGQWGLGSSYEQYF	TGTGCCAGCTCGGGACAGTGGGGATTGGGGAGCTCCTACGAGCAGTACTTC
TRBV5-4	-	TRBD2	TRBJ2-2	CASSLGTSGRGTGELFF	TGTGCCAGCAGCTTAGGGACTAGCGGGAGAGGAACCGGGGAGCTGTTTTTT
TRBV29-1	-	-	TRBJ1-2	CSVEEPTGNYGYTF	TGCAGCGTTGAAGAGCCTACAGGGAACTATGGCTACACCTTC
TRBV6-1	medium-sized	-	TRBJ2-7	CASSPDSSYEQYF	TGTGCCAGCAGCCCGGACTCCTCATACGAGCAGTACTTC
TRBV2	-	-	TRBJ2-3	CASRKTGRSHSTDTQYF	TGTGCCAGCAGGAAGACAGGTAGAAGCCACAGCACAGATACGCAGTATTTT
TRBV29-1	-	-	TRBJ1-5	CSVASQGGNQPQHF	TGCAGCGTTGCCAGCCAGGGAGGCAATCAGCCCCAGCATTTT
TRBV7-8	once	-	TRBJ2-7	CASSLDVLPQVTYEQYF	TGTGCCAGCAGCTTAGACGTCCTCCCCCAGGTGACCTACGAGCAGTACTTC
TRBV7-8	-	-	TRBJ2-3	CASSQFNSYTDTQYF	TGTGCCAGCAGCCAATTTAATAGTTACACAGATACGCAGTATTTT
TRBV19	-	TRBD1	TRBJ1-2	CASSTTGEEYGYTF	TGTGCCAGTAGTACGACAGGGGAGGAGTATGGCTACACCTTC
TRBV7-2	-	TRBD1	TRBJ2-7	CASSSPGQMYEQYF	TGTGCCAGCAGCTCACCGGGACAGATGTACGAGCAGTACTTC
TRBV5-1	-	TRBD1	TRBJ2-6	CASSLAQGGSGANVLTF	TGCGCCAGCAGCTTGGCACAGGGGGGATCTGGGGCCAACGTCCTGACTTTC
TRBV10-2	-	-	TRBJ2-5	CASRTGRVYETQYF	TGCGCCAGCAGGACAGGGAGGGTGTACGAGACCCAGTACTTC
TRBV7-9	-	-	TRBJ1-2	CASSLGLSKDYGYTF	TGTGCCAGCAGCTTAGGACTGTCCAAAGATTATGGCTACACCTTC
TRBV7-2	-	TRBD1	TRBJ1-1	CASSLNRGTEAFF	TGTGCCAGCAGCTTAAACAGGGGGACTGAAGCTTTCTTT